The entry below describes one T cell receptor (beta chain). Its target is unknown. This sample was included in a study of response to subunit inactivated influenza vaccine. Study-level results: That few new T cells are recruited by each seasonal influenza vaccination was the authors' suggestion.

The V segment lost 6 bases and the J segment 7 bases; nucleotides outside the gene matches: 8. The CDR3 covers 15 residues. Looked up from germline, CDR1 is DFQATT and CDR2 is SNEGSKA (reference sequence). Each CDR3 protein is one row after TCRdb ran MiXCR on the RT-PCR reads. In the table there are roughly 520,000 distinct CDR3 sequences, 25% of which are singletons. The gene calls are TRBV20-1 and TRBJ1-6; 11 bases are shared with TRBD1. The sample was CD4+ T cells sorted from PBMCs, taken less than 6 days after vaccination. The receptor was derived from a man in his fifties or sixties who received an inactivated influenza vaccine. CDR3 protein: CSARTGGALNSPLHF. In DNA, the CDR3 is TGCAGTGCCCGGACAGGGGGCGCATTAAATTCACCCCTCCACTTT.